This TCR beta chain was recorded in a study of cytomegalovirus exposure and HLA in healthy donors. Findings of the study overall: An analysis was carried out later, and it reportedly showed fewer N-insertions in an Asian-associated ancestry cluster than the roughly 670-donor mean.

This CDR3 has 13 amino acids. V lost 0 bases, J lost 0 bases, and 3 bases lay in between. Germline loops: CDR1 SGHKS, CDR2 YYEKEE (reference sequence). About this clone itself: Antigen specificity is unknown.

Primers: 60 Vbeta forward and 13 Jbeta reverse. The method was immunoSEQ multiplex PCR; TCRdb's version includes in-frame clones alone and lacks a portion of them. The table shows tens of thousands of clones, with just under 80% occurring only once. The clonotype originates from a male donor in good health and CMV-seropositive. Sequenced: PBMCs. V and J are TRBV5-5 and TRBJ1-1, with D uncertain. The CDR3 DNA reads as TGTGCCAGCAGCTTGGACATGAACACTGAAGCTTTCTTT. Residues: CASSLDMNTEAFF.